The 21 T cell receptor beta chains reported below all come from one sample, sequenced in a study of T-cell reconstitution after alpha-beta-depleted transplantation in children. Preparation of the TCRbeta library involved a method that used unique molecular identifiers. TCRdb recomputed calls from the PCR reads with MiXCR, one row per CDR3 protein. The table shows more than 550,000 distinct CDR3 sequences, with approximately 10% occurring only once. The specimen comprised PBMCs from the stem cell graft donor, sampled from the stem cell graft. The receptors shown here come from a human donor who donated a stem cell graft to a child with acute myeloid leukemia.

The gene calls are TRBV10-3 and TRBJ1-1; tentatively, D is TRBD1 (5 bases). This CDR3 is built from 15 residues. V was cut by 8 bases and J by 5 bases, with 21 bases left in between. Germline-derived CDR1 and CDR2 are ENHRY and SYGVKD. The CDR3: CAIGGASYQRTEAFF. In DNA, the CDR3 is TGTGCCATCGGGGGAGCTAGCTATCAGAGGACTGAAGCTTTCTTT.

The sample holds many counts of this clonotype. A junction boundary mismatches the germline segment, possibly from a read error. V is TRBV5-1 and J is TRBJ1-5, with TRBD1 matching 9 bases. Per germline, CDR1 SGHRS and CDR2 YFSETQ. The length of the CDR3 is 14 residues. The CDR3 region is CASSPGTGNQPQHF. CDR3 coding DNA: TGTGCCAGCAGTCCCGGGACAGGGAATCAGCCCCAGCATTTT.

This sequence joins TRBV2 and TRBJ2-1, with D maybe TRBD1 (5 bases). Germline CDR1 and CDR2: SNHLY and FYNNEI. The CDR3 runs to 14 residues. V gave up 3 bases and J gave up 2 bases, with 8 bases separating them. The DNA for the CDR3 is TGTGCCAGCAGTGAGGGGCCCACCTACAATGAGCAGTTCTTC. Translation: CASSEGPTYNEQFF.

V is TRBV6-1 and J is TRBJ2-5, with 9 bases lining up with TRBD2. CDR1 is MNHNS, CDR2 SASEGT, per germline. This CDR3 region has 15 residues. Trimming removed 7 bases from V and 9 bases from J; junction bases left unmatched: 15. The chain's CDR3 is CASMALAGQLGSQYF. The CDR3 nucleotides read TGTGCCAGCATGGCCCTAGCGGGACAACTCGGATCCCAGTACTTC.

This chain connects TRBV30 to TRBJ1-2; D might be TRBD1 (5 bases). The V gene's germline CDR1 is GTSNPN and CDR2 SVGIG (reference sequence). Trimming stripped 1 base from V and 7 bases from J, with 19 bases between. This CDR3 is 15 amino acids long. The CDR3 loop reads CAWSDGSGRLSGYTF. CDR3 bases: TGTGCCTGGAGTGACGGTTCAGGGAGATTATCTGGCTACACCTTC.

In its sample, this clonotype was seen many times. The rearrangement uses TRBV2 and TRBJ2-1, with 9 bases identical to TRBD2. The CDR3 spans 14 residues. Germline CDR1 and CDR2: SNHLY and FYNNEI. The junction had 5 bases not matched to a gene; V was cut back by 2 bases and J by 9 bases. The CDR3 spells CASSELAGRAEQFF. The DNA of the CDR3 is TGTGCCAGCAGTGAACTAGCGGGGAGGGCTGAGCAGTTCTTC.

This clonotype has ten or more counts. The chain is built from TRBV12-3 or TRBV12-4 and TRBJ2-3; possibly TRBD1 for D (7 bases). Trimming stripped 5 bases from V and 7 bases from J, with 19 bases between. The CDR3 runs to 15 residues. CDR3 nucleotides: TGTGCCAGCAGTCTACCAGGGGGGAGTGTACATACGCAGTATTTT. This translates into CASSLPGGSVHTQYF.

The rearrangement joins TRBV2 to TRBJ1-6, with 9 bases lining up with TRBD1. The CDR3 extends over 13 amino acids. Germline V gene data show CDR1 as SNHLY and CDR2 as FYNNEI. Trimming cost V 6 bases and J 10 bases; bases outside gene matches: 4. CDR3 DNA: TGTGCCAGCAGCGAGGGACAGGGCTCACCCCTCCACTTT. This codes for CASSEGQGSPLHF.

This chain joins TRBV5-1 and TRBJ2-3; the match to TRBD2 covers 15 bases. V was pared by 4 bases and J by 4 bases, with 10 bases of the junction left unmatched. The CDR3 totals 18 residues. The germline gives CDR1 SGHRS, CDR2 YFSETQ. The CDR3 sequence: CASSPGTSGRREPDTQYF. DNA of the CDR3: TGCGCCAGCAGCCCGGGGACTAGCGGGAGGCGAGAGCCAGATACGCAGTATTTT. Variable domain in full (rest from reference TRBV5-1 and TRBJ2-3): KAGVTQTPRYLIKTRGQQVTLSCSPISGHRSVSWYQQTPGQGLQFLFEYFSETQRNKGNFPGRFSGRQFSNSRSEMNVSTLELGDSALYLCASSPGTSGRREPDTQYFGPGTRLTVL.

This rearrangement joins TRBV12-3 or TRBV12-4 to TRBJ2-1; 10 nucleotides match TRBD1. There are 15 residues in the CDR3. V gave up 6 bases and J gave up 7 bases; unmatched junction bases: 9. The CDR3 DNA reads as TGTGCCAGCAGACCGTCGACAGGGGGCCGGAATGAGCAGTTCTTC. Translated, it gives CASRPSTGGRNEQFF.

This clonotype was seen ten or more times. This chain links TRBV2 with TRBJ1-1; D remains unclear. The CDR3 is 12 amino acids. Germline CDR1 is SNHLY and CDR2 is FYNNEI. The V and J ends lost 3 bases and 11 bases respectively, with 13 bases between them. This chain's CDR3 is CASSDVATHAFF. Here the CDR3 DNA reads TGTGCCAGCAGTGACGTAGCAACTCACGCTTTCTTT.

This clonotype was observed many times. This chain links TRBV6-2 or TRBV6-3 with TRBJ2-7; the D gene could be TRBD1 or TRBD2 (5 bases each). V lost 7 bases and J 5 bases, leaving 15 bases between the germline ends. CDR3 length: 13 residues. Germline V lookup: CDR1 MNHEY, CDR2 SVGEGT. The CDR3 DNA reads TGTGCCAGCACTTATGAGGGGAGCCACGAGCAGTACTTC. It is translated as CASTYEGSHEQYF.

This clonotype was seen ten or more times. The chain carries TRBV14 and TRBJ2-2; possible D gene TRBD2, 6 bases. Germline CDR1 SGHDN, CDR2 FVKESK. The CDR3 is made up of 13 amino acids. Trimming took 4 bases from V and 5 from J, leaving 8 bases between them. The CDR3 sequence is CASSPGLTGELFF. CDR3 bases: TGTGCCAGCAGCCCGGGACTTACCGGGGAGCTGTTTTTT. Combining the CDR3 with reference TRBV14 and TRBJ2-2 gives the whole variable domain EAGVTQFPSHSVIEKGQTVTLRCDPISGHDNLYWYRRVMGKEIKFLLHFVKESKQDESGMPNNRFLAERTGGTYSTLKVQPAELEDSGVYFCASSPGLTGELFFGEGSRLTVL.

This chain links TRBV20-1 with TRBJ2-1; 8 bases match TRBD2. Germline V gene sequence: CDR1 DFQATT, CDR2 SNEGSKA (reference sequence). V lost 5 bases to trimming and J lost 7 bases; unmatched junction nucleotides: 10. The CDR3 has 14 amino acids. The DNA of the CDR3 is TGCAGTGCTGATCGCGAAGCGGGAGCGAATGAGCAGTTCTTC. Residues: CSADREAGANEQFF.

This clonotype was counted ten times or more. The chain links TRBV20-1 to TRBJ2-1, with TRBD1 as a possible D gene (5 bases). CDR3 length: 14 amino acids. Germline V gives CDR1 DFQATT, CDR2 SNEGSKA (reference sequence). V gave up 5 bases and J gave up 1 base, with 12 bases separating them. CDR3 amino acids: CSAYRPGSYNEQFF. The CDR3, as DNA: TGCAGTGCTTACAGGCCCGGATCCTACAATGAGCAGTTCTTC.

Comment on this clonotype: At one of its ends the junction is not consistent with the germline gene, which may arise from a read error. CDR3 sequence: CASSQGSPPSNF. The CDR3 bases are TGTGCCAGCAGCCAAGGAAGTCCCCCCTCGAACTTC. The chain is built from TRBV4-2 and TRBJ1-2; D remains ambiguous. Per germline, CDR1 LGHNA and CDR2 YNFKEQ. The CDR3 is 12 amino acids.

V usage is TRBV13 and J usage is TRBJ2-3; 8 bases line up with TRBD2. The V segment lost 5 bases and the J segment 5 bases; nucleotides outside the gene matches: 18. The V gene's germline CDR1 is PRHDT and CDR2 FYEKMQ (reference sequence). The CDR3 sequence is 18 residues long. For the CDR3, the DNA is TGTGCCAGCAGCCCCCCTTGGGGTAGCGGGACCTTCTTAGATACGCAGTATTTT. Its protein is CASSPPWGSGTFLDTQYF.

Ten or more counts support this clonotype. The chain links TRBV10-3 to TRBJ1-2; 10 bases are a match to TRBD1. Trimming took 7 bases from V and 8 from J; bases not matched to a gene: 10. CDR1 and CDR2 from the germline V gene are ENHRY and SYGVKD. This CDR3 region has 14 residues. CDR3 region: CAITPGQGPSGYTF. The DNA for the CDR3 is TGTGCCATCACCCCGGGACAGGGGCCGTCGGGCTACACCTTC.

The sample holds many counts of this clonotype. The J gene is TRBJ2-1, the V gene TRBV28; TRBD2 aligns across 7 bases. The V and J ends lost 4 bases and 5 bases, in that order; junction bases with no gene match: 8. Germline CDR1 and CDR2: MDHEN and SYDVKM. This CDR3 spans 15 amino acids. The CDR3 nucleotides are TGTGCCAGCAGTTCCTGGAGCGGGAAGCACAATGAGCAGTTCTTC. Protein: CASSSWSGKHNEQFF.

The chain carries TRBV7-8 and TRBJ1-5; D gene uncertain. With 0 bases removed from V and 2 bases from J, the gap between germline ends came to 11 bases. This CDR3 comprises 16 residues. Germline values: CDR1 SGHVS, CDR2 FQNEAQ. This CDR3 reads CASSLADRGGNQPQHF. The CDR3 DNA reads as TGTGCCAGCAGCTTAGCGGATCGGGGAGGCAATCAGCCCCAGCATTTT.

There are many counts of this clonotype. CDR3 in amino acids: CATSRGTGSSYEQYF. CDR3 coding DNA: TGTGCCACCAGCAGAGGGACAGGGTCCTCCTACGAGCAGTACTTC. The rearrangement links TRBV15 to TRBJ2-7; 8 nucleotides agree with TRBD1. CDR3 length: 15 amino acids. Looked up from germline, CDR1 is LNHNV and CDR2 is YYDKDF (reference sequence). V trimming: 1 base; J trimming: 0 bases; junction bases outside the gene matches: 2.